This T cell receptor beta chain is from a study of cytomegalovirus exposure and HLA in healthy donors. Points from the study as a whole: The study designated about 160 TCR beta chains cytomegalovirus-associated. Association of some 18,000 TCR beta sequences with HLA alleles was found at 0.05 false discovery rate in a later analysis. It was confirmed in vitro that a few of the CMV-associated chains were specific for CMV antigens.

It was with 60 Vbeta and 13 Jbeta primers that the PCR ran. Produced via immunoSEQ multiplex PCR; TCRdb's table is partial and in-frame only. This listing includes more than 30,000 clones. Of note for this clone: The antigen remains undetermined.

The CDR3 has 16 residues. Germline assignment: CDR1 LGHNA and CDR2 YSLEER. J lost 3 bases, V lost 0 bases, and 4 bases had no gene match. This chain uses TRBV4-3 with TRBJ2-5, with 10 bases fitting TRBD2. The sequence derives from a man aged 35-49 years in good health and CMV-seropositive. The sequenced sample was PBMCs. The CDR3: CASSQDWLAGEETQYF. The DNA for the CDR3 is TGCGCCAGCAGCCAAGATTGGCTAGCGGGAGAAGAGACCCAGTACTTC.